The table lists the clone carrying this T cell receptor (beta chain) with a few counts. The CDR3 is 16 residues long. The V gene lost 6 bases and the J gene lost 2 bases, with 16 bases spanning the gap. Looked up from germline, CDR1 is LGHNT and CDR2 is FRNRAP. Specified time point: patch test 1, 2 weeks after DPC sensitization. Stated treatment: therapeutic diphenylcyclopropenone sensitization with weekly scalp DPC. The study used a library that attached unique molecular identifiers to individual cDNA molecules. TCRdb passed the RACE reads through MiXCR, listing each CDR3 protein once. Among about 120,000 distinct CDR3 sequences listed, roughly 13% were seen once. The data were obtained in a study of human T cells and chemical hapten exposure. Study background: Patch tests delivered 0.01% DPC to the upper back and were evaluated at 6 days.

The chain has TRBV12-5 and TRBJ1-4, with TRBD1 as a possible D gene (5 bases). The clonotype was recovered from a man aged 18 to 30 with alopecia areata. Some clones in this sample may be carry-over from other donors' samples. The starting material was whole blood, obtained in connection with sensitization to the hapten diphenylcyclopropenone (DPC). The CDR3 region is CASGWRGGSTNEKLFF. CDR3 coding DNA: TGTGCTAGTGGGTGGAGGGGTGGCTCGACTAATGAAAAACTGTTTTTT. Supplemented by reference TRBV12-5 and TRBJ1-4, the full variable domain reads DARVTQTPRHKVTEMGQEVTMRCQPILGHNTVFWYRQTMMQGLELLAYFRNRAPLDDSGMPKDRFSAEMPDATLATLKIQPSEPRDSAVYFCASGWRGGSTNEKLFFGSGTQLSVL.